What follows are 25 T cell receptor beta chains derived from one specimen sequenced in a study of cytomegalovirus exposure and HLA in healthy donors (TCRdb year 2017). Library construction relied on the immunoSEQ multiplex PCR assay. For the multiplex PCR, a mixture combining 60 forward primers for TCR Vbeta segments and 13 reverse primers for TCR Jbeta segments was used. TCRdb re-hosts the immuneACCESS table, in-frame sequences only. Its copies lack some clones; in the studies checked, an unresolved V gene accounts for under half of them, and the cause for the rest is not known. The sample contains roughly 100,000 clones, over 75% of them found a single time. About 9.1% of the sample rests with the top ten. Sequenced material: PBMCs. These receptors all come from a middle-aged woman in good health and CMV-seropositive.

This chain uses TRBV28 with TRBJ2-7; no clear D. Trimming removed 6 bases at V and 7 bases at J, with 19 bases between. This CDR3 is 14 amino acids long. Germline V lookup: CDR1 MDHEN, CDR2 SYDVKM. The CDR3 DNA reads TGTGCCAGCAGCCCACCTAAAGCTCTATGGGAGCAGTACTTC. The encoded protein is CASSPPKALWEQYF.

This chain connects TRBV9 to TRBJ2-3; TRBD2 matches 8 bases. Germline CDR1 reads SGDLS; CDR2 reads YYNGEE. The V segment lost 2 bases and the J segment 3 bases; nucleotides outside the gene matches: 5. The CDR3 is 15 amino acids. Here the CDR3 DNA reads TGTGCCAGCAGCGTTACTAGCGGTCGGACAGATACGCAGTATTTT. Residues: CASSVTSGRTDTQYF.

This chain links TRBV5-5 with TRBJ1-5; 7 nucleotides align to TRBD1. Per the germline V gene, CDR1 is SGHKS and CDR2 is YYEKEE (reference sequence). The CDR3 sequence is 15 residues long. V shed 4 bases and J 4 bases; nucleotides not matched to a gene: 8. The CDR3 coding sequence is TGTGCCAGCAGCCAAACCGGGACAGAAAATCAGCCCCAGCATTTT. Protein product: CASSQTGTENQPQHF.

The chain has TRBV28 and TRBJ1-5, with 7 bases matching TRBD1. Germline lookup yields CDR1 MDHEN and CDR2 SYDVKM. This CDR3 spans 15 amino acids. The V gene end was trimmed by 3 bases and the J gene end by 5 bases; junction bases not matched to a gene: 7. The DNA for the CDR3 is TGTGCCAGCAGTTTGGGAGACAGGGAGCATCAGCCCCAGCATTTT. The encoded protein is CASSLGDREHQPQHF. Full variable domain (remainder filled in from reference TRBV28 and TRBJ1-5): DVKVTQSSRYLVKRTGEKVFLECVQDMDHENMFWYRQDPGLGLRLIYFSYDVKMKEKGDIPEGYSVSREKKERFSLILESASTNQTSMYLCASSLGDREHQPQHFGDGTRLSIL.

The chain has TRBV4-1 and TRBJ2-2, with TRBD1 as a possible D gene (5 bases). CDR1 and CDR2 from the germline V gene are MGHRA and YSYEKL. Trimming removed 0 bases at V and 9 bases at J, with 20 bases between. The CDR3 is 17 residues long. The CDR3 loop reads CASSQDLSPQGRRELFF. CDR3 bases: TGCGCCAGCAGCCAAGATCTCAGCCCCCAGGGAAGGAGGGAGCTGTTTTTT.

The CDR3 DNA reads as TGTGCCAGCAGCACCACGGGATTCACCGGGGAGCTGTTTTTT. This sequence encodes CASSTTGFTGELFF. V usage is TRBV5-5 and J usage is TRBJ2-2, with D possibly matching TRBD2 (5 bases). The germline V gene encodes CDR1 SGHKS and CDR2 YYEKEE (reference sequence). This CDR3 contains 14 residues. V was shortened by 4 bases and J by 4 bases, with 11 bases between the two germline ends.

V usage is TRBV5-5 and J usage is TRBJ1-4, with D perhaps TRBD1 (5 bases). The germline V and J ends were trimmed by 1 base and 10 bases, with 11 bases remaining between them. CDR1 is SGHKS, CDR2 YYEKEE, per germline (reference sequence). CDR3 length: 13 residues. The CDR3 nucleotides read TGTGCCAGCAGCTTGACGGGACTTGGAAAACTGTTTTTT. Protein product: CASSLTGLGKLFF.

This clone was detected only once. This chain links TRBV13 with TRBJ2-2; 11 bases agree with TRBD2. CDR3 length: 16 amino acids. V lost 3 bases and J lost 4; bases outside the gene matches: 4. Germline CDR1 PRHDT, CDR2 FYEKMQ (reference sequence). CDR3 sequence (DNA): TGTGCCAGCAGCTTGGTAGCGGGGGGGCGCACCGGGGAGCTGTTTTTT. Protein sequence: CASSLVAGGRTGELFF.

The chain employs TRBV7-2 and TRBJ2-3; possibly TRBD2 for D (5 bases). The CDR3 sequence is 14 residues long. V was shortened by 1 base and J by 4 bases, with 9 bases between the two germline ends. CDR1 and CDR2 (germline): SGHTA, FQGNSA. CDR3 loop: CASSLGGSSDTQYF. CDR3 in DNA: TGTGCCAGCAGCTTAGGAGGGTCATCAGATACGCAGTATTTT. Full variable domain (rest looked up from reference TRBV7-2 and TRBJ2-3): GAGVSQSPSNKVTEKGKDVELRCDPISGHTALYWYRQSLGQGLEFLIYFQGNSAPDKSGLPSDRFSAERTGGSVSTLTIQRTQQEDSAVYLCASSLGGSSDTQYFGPGTRLTVL.

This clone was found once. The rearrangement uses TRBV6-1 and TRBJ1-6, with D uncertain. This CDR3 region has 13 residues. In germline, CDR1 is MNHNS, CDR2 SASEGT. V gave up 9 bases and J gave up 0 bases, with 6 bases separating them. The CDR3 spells CASTSSYNSPLHF. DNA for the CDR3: TGTGCCAGTACCAGCTCCTATAATTCACCCCTCCACTTT.

In nucleotides, the CDR3 is TGTGCCAGTAGAACTCACCGGACAGGCAAAGAGCTCTATGGCTACACCTTC. Its protein is CASRTHRTGKELYGYTF. The chain joins TRBV19 to TRBJ1-2; 7 positions match TRBD1. Germline-derived CDR1 and CDR2 are LNHDA and SQIVND (reference sequence). Germline trimming cut 6 bases from V and 4 bases from J; bases unmatched to any gene: 17. CDR3 length equals 17 residues.

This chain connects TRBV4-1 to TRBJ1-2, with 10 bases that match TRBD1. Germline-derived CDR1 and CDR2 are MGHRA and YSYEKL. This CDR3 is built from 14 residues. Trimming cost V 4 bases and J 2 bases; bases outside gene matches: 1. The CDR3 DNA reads TGCGCCAGCAGCCCGGGACAGGGGAACTATGGCTACACCTTC. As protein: CASSPGQGNYGYTF.

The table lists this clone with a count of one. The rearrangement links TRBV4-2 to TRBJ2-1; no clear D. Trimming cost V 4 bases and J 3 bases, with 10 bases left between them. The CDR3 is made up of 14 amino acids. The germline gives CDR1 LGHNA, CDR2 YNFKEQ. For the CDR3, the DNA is TGTGCCAGCAGCCCCCACTACAACTACAATGAGCAGTTCTTC. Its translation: CASSPHYNYNEQFF.

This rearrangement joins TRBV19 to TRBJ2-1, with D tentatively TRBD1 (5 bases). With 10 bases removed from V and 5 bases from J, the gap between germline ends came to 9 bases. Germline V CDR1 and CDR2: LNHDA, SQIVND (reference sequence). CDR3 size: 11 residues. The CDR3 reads CATTANNEQFF. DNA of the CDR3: TGTGCCACGACAGCTAACAATGAGCAGTTCTTC.

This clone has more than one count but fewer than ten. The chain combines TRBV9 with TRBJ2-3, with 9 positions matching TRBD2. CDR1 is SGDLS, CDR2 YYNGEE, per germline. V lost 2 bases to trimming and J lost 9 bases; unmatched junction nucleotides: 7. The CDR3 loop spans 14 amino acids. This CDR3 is CASSVSGGGGTQYF. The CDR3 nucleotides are TGTGCCAGCAGCGTTAGCGGGGGAGGGGGGACGCAGTATTTT.

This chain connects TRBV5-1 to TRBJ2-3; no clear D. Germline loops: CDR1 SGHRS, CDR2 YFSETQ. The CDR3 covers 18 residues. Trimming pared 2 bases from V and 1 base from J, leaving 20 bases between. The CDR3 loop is CASSLWANDPLGTDTQYF. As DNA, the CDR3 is TGCGCCAGCAGCTTATGGGCAAACGACCCCCTTGGCACAGATACGCAGTATTTT.

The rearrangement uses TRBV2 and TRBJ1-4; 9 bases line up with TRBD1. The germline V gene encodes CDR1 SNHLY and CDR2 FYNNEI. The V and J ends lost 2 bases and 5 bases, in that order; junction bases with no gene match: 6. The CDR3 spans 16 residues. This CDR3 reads CASSETWTGENEKLFF. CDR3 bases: TGTGCCAGCAGTGAAACGTGGACAGGGGAAAATGAAAAACTGTTTTTT.

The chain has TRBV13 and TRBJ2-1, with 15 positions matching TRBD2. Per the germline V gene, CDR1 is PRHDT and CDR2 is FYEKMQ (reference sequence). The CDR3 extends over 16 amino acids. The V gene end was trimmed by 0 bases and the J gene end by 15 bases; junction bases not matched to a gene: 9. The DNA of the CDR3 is TGTGCCAGCAGCTTAGGCCGGGGACTAGCGGGGGGCCTGGGGTTCTTC. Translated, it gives CASSLGRGLAGGLGFF.

CDR3 protein: CASRTAGGMNTEAFF. For the CDR3, the DNA is TGCGCCAGCAGGACTGCAGGGGGGATGAACACTGAAGCTTTCTTT. The rearrangement joins TRBV5-1 to TRBJ1-1, with 7 bases matching TRBD1. Trimming took 5 bases from V and 0 from J; bases not matched to a gene: 7. Germline V gene data show CDR1 as SGHRS and CDR2 as YFSETQ. This CDR3 comprises 15 residues.

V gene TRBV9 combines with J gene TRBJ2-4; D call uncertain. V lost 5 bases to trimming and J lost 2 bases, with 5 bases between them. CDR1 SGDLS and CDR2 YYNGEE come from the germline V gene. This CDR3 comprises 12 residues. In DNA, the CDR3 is TGTGCCAGCAGGGAGACCAAAAACATTCAGTACTTC. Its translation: CASRETKNIQYF. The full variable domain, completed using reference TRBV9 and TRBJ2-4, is DSGVTQTPKHLITATGQRVTLRCSPRSGDLSVYWYQQSLDQGLQFLIQYYNGEERAKGNILERFSAQQFPDLHSELNLSSLELGDSALYFCASRETKNIQYFGAGTRLSVL.

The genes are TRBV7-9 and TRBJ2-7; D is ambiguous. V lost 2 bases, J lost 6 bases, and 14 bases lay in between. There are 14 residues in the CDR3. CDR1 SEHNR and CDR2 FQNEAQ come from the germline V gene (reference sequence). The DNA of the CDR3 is TGTGCCAGCAGCTTAATATCAGGTCTGGGCGAGCAGTACTTC. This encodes CASSLISGLGEQYF.

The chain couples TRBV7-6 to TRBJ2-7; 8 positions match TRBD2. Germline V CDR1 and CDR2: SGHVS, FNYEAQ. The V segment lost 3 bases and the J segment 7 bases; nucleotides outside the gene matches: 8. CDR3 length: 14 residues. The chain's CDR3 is CASSFSGGTWEQYF. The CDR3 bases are TGTGCCAGCAGCTTTTCGGGGGGGACGTGGGAGCAGTACTTC.

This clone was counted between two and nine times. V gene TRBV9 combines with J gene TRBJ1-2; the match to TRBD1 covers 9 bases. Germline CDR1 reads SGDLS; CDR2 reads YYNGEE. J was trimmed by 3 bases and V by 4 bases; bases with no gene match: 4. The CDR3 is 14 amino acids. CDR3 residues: CASSNRDRDYGYTF. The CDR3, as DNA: TGTGCCAGCAGCAACCGGGACAGGGACTATGGCTACACCTTC. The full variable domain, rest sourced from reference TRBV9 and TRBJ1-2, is DSGVTQTPKHLITATGQRVTLRCSPRSGDLSVYWYQQSLDQGLQFLIQYYNGEERAKGNILERFSAQQFPDLHSELNLSSLELGDSALYFCASSNRDRDYGYTFGSGTRLTVV.

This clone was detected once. The CDR3 reads CASIGPWTGNTGELFF. The CDR3 coding sequence is TGTGCCAGCATCGGACCCTGGACAGGGAACACCGGGGAGCTGTTTTTT. V gene TRBV5-6 combines with J gene TRBJ2-2; 7 bases map to TRBD1. The CDR3 runs to 16 residues. CDR1 is SGHDT, CDR2 YYEEEE, per germline. V trimming: 6 bases; J trimming: 1 base; junction bases outside the gene matches: 9.

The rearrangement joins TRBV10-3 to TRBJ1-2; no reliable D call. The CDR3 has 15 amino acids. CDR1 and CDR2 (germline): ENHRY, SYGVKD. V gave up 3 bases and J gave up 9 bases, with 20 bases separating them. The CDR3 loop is CAISERTGGPGCYTF. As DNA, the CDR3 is TGTGCCATCAGTGAACGAACCGGCGGGCCGGGTTGCTACACCTTC.